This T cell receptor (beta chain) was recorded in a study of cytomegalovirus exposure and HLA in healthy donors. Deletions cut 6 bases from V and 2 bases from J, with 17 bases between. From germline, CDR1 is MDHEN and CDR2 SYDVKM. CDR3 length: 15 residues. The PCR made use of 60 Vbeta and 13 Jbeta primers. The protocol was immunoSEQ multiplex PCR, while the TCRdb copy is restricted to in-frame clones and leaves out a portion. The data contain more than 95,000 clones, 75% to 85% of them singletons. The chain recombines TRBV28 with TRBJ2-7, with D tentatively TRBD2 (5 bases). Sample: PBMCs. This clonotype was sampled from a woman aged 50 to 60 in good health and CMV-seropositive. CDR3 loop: CASRWERPGTYEQYF. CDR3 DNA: TGTGCCAGCAGATGGGAAAGGCCCGGGACCTACGAGCAGTACTTC.